This TCR beta chain comes out of a study of cytomegalovirus exposure and HLA in healthy donors. Primers: 60 Vbeta forward and 13 Jbeta reverse. Only in-frame clones appear in the TCRdb table, and some are missing; sequencing was by immunoSEQ multiplex PCR. Among 180,000 or so clones listed, less than 90% were seen once. CDR3 length: 13 residues. The V and J ends lost 4 bases and 3 bases respectively, with 10 bases between them. Germline V lookup: CDR1 MGHRA, CDR2 YSYEKL. This rearrangement joins TRBV4-1 to TRBJ2-7; D is undetermined. This clonotype was obtained from a girl aged 5 to 17 in good health and CMV-seropositive. Sequences were obtained from PBMCs. CDR3 residues: CASSPSTLYEQYF. The CDR3 region has the DNA TGCGCCAGCAGCCCGTCGACTCTCTACGAGCAGTACTTC.